This is a list of T cell receptor beta chains from one sample in a study of OX40 agonist ivuxolimab in advanced cancers. This table comes from immunoSEQ multiplex PCR, and its TCRdb copy is limited to in-frame clones, with some not included. The sample includes about 46,000 clones, 88% of them seen just once. Sequences were derived from CD4+ or CD8+ T cells sorted from blood, sampled in a trial of the OX40 agonist ivuxolimab. These receptors all stem from an adult with an advanced solid tumor such as melanoma, head and neck, liver or kidney cancer. Each CDR3 is given with its conserved first and last residue. D genes are given only for firm matches. Only part of the rows carry a size: once, few, many, or a class if the clone is expanded.

D	V	size	J	CDR3	DNA
NA	TRBV19	NA	TRBJ2-7	CASSIVSGNSYEQYF	TGTGCCAGTAGTATAGTATCAGGGAACTCCTACGAGCAGTACTTC
TRBD2	TRBV7-3	NA	TRBJ2-1	CASSLLAGGYNEQFF	TGTGCCAGCAGCCTACTAGCGGGAGGGTACAATGAGCAGTTCTTC
NA	TRBV27	NA	TRBJ1-2	CASSLMIGDHGYTF	TGTGCCAGCAGTCTTATGATCGGGGACCATGGCTACACCTTC
NA	TRBV27	NA	TRBJ1-1	CASSLSPGVRTEAFF	TGTGCCAGCAGTTTATCTCCAGGGGTCCGCACTGAAGCTTTCTTT
TRBD1	TRBV7-6	NA	TRBJ2-5	CASSPTGAKETQYF	TGTGCCAGCAGCCCGACAGGGGCGAAGGAGACCCAGTACTTC
NA	TRBV20-1	NA	TRBJ1-1	CSARSYTEAFF	TGCAGTGCTAGATCCTACACTGAAGCTTTCTTT
TRBD2	TRBV5-5	few	TRBJ2-7	CASSLGSSGGSYEQYF	TGTGCCAGCAGCTTGGGAAGTAGCGGGGGGAGCTACGAGCAGTACTTC
NA	TRBV13	NA	TRBJ1-2	CASSALLFGGYTF	TGTGCCAGCAGCGCCCTTTTATTTGGCGGCTACACCTTC
NA	TRBV11-3	NA	TRBJ2-7	CASSLNPAEQYF	TGTGCCAGCAGCTTAAACCCCGCCGAGCAGTACTTC
TRBD2	TRBV11-1	NA	TRBJ2-3	CASSPGLAGPSDTQYF	TGTGCCAGCAGCCCGGGACTAGCGGGGCCGTCAGATACGCAGTATTTT
NA	TRBV9	few	TRBJ2-3	CASSAWDSTDTQYF	TGTGCCAGCAGCGCCTGGGACAGCACAGATACGCAGTATTTT
NA	TRBV28	NA	TRBJ2-1	CASSIGLSSYNEQFF	TGTGCCAGCAGTATCGGACTTAGCTCCTACAATGAGCAGTTCTTC
TRBD1	TRBV2	few	TRBJ1-1	CASSGTGGVYTEAFF	TGTGCCAGCAGCGGGACAGGGGGCGTGTACACTGAAGCTTTCTTT
NA	TRBV7-9	NA	TRBJ2-7	CASSFGSGVTYEQYF	TGTGCCAGCAGCTTCGGGTCAGGAGTCACCTACGAGCAGTACTTC
NA	TRBV5-1	NA	TRBJ2-5	CASSLEITGTQYF	TGCGCCAGCAGCTTGGAGATTACAGGGACCCAGTACTTC
TRBD2	TRBV5-6	once	TRBJ2-1	CASSLTSGGPNEQFF	TGTGCCAGCAGCTTGACTAGCGGGGGCCCCAATGAGCAGTTCTTC
NA	TRBV7-9	NA	TRBJ1-1	CASSARGVQNTEAFF	TGTGCCAGCAGCGCCCGAGGGGTACAGAACACTGAAGCTTTCTTT
NA	TRBV7-3	NA	TRBJ2-1	CASSSWGRGSNEQFF	TGTGCCAGCAGCTCCTGGGGCAGGGGAAGTAATGAGCAGTTCTTC
NA	TRBV11-3	NA	TRBJ2-5	CASSRQSQETQYF	TGTGCCAGCAGCCGACAGAGCCAAGAGACCCAGTACTTC
TRBD1	TRBV10-2	NA	TRBJ2-7	CASMEDRVYEQYF	TGCGCCAGCATGGAGGACAGGGTGTACGAGCAGTACTTC
NA	TRBV2	NA	TRBJ2-7	CASSVGAEQYF	TGTGCCAGCAGTGTCGGGGCCGAGCAGTACTTC
TRBD2	TRBV9	NA	TRBJ2-7	CASSPRTSGFDEQYF	TGTGCCAGCAGCCCCCGGACTAGCGGGTTTGACGAGCAGTACTTC
TRBD2	TRBV15	NA	TRBJ2-1	CATSLPGGLAGFDEQFF	TGTGCCACCAGCCTCCCGGGAGGACTAGCGGGGTTCGATGAGCAGTTCTTC
NA	TRBV2	NA	TRBJ2-7	CASIRDGRTRTYEQYF	TGTGCCAGCATTCGCGATGGTAGGACGAGGACCTACGAGCAGTACTTC
NA	TRBV27	few	TRBJ1-5	CASSLLSGSQPQHF	TGTGCCAGCAGTTTGTTGTCAGGGAGTCAGCCCCAGCATTTT
NA	TRBV5-1	NA	TRBJ2-7	CASSLREGRKGEQYF	TGCGCCAGCAGCTTACGCGAGGGAAGGAAGGGGGAGCAGTACTTC
NA	TRBV28	few	TRBJ1-6	CAHSGGTYNSPLHF	TGTGCCCACTCGGGAGGGACCTATAATTCACCCCTCCACTTT
NA	TRBV6-5	NA	TRBJ2-7	CASRSTDSYEQYF	TGTGCCAGCAGATCGACAGACTCCTACGAGCAGTACTTC
NA	TRBV6-6	NA	TRBJ1-3	CASSYSWGSGNTIYF	TGTGCCAGCAGTTACTCCTGGGGCTCTGGAAACACCATATATTTT
TRBD2	TRBV5-6	NA	TRBJ2-5	CASSLGFSGHQETQYF	TGTGCCAGCAGCTTGGGTTTTAGCGGGCACCAAGAGACCCAGTACTTC
NA	TRBV10-1	once	TRBJ1-1	CASSEGRGGTEAFF	TGCGCCAGCAGTGAGGGGAGGGGAGGTACTGAAGCTTTCTTT
NA	TRBV13	NA	TRBJ2-7	CASSLQGLTYEQYF	TGTGCCAGCAGCTTACAGGGCCTCACCTACGAGCAGTACTTC